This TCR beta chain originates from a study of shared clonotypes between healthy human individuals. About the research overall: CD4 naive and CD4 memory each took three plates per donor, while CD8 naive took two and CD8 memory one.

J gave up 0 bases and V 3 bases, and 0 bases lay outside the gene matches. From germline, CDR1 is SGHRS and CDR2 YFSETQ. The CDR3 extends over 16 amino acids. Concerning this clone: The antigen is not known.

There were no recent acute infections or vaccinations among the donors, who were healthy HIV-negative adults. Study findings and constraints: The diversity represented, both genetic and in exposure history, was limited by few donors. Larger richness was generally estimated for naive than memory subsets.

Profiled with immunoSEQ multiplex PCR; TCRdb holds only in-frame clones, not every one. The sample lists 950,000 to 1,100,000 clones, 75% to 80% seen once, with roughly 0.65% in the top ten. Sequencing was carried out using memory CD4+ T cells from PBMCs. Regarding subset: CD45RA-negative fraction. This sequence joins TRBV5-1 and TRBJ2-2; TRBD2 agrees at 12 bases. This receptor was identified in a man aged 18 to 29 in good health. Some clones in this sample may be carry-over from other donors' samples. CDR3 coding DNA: TGCGCCAGCAGCTCTAGCGGGAGGGCGAACACCGGGGAGCTGTTTTTT. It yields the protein CASSSSGRANTGELFF.